This note documents a single T cell receptor (beta chain) sequence. Method: immunoSEQ multiplex PCR; TCRdb's copy keeps in-frame clones and lacks some. In the table there are tens of thousands of clones, 85% to 95% of which are singletons. The data derive from a study of T cell changes during pregnancy in multiple sclerosis. V shed 1 base and J shed 5 bases, with 5 bases lying between them. Germline V gene data show CDR1 as LNHDA and CDR2 as SQIVND (reference sequence). The CDR3 consists of 12 residues. V is TRBV19 and J is TRBJ1-1; no reliable D call. Sequenced material: CD8+ T cells from peripheral blood mononuclear cells, taken in the third trimester of pregnancy. This clonotype was sampled from a female donor with multiple sclerosis, enrolled in a pregnancy study. The CDR3 DNA reads TGTGCCAGTAGTATAGGTAAAACTGAAGCTTTCTTT. This encodes CASSIGKTEAFF.